Listed here is a single T cell receptor (beta chain). One entry per CDR3 protein, called by TCRdb with MiXCR from the 5' RACE reads. Among 200,000 to 250,000 distinct CDR3 sequences listed, 6.9% were seen once. The data were obtained in a study of T cells after yellow fever vaccination. The CDR3 is 14 amino acids. The ends were cut back, 1 base at V and 12 bases at J, with 16 bases in the middle. Germline V gives CDR1 LGHNA, CDR2 YSLEER. The gene calls are TRBV4-3 and TRBJ2-1; the D gene is possibly TRBD1 (6 bases). The sequence was obtained from a man aged 25 to 40 who received the YFV17D yellow fever vaccine. Sequencing was performed on CD4+ T cells sorted from PBMCs, taken 15 days after the yellow fever booster vaccination. The chain's CDR3 is CASSQARQAVWQFF. CDR3 in DNA: TGCGCCAGCAGCCAAGCCCGACAGGCAGTGTGGCAGTTCTTC.